What follows is one T cell receptor beta chain and its context. A read error may account for a junction end that differs from germline. No cell sorting was done before RNA was extracted from the tissue. This non-tumor lung sample came from over 3 cm beyond the tumor edge. This entry belongs to a study of tumor and adjacent non-tumor tissue in lung cancer. Three rounds of nested PCR, following a modified ARM-PCR protocol, produced the TCRbeta library. TCRdb used MiXCR to reprocess the multiplex PCR reads, holding one entry per CDR3 protein. The sample contains 65,000 to 85,000 distinct CDR3 sequences, 65% to 80% of which appear only once. The CDR3 is 15 residues long.

The receptor's source is a man between 60 and 70 years old with non-small cell lung cancer. Sequenced: distant non-tumor lung tissue. The chain is built from TRBV12-3 or TRBV12-4 and TRBJ2-1, with D possibly matching TRBD2 (5 bases). CDR3 in DNA: TGTGCCAGTAGTTCCCCGAGACGGGGATCTAATGAGCAGTTCTTC. Its translation: CASSSPRRGSNEQFF.